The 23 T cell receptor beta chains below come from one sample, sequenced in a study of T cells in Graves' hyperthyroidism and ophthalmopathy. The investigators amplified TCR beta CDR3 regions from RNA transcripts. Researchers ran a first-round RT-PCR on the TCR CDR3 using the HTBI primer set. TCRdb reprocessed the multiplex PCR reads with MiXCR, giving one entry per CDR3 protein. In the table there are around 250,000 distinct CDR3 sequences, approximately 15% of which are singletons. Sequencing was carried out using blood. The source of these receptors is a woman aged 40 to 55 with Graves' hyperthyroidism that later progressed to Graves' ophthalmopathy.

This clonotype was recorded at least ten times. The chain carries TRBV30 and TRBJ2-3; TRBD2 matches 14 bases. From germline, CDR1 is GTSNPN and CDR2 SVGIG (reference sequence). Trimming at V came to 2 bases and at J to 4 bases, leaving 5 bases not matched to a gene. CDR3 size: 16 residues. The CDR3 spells CAWSMWTSGRSDTQYF. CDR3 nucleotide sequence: TGTGCCTGGAGTATGTGGACTAGCGGGAGGTCAGATACGCAGTATTTT.

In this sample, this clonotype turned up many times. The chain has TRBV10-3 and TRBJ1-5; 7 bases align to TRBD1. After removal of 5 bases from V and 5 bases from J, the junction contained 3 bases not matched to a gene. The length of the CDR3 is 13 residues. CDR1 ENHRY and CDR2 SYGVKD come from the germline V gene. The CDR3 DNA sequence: TGTGCCATCAGTCGAACAGGGGATCAGCCCCAGCATTTT. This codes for CAISRTGDQPQHF.

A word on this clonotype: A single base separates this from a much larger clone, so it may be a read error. The CDR3 DNA is TGTGCCAGCAGTTTACGGCGGCGAAACACCACATATTTT. Protein product: CASSLRRRNTTYF. The V gene is TRBV12-3 or TRBV12-4, the J gene TRBJ1-3; D is unclear. The CDR3 length is 13 residues.

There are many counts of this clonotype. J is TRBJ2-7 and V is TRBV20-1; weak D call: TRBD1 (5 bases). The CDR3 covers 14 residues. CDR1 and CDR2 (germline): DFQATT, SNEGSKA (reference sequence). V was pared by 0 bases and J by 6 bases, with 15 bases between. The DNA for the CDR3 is TGCAGTGCTAGAGATCTCTTCTCCAGGGCCGAGCAGTACTTC. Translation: CSARDLFSRAEQYF.

In nucleotides, the CDR3 is TGTGCCAGCAGCCTGACTAGCGGGAGGGCACAAGAGACCCAGTACTTC. It specifies CASSLTSGRAQETQYF. The chain uses TRBV7-6 and TRBJ2-5; 14 bases fit TRBD2. The length of the CDR3 is 16 residues. Unmatched junction bases numbered 4, after V lost 5 bases and J lost 2 bases. The germline V gene encodes CDR1 SGHVS and CDR2 FNYEAQ.

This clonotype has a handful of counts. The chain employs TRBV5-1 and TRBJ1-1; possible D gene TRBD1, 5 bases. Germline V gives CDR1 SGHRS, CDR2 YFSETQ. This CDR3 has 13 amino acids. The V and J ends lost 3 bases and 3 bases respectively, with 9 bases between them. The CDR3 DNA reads TGCGCCAGCAGCTCCCAGGGTCACACTGAAGCTTTCTTT. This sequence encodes CASSSQGHTEAFF.

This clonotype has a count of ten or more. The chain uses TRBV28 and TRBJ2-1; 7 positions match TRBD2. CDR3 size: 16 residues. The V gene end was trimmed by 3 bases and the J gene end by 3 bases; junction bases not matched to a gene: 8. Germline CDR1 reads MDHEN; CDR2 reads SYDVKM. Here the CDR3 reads CASSFLSGTFYNEQFF. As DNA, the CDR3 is TGTGCCAGCAGTTTTTTAAGCGGGACCTTCTACAATGAGCAGTTCTTC.

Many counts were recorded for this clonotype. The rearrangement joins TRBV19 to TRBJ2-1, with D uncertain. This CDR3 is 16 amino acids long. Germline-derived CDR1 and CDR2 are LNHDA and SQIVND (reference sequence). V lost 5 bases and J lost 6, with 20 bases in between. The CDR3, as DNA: TGTGCCAGTAGTCCCACGACCTTCGTTAGCCCCAATGAGCAGTTCTTC. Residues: CASSPTTFVSPNEQFF.

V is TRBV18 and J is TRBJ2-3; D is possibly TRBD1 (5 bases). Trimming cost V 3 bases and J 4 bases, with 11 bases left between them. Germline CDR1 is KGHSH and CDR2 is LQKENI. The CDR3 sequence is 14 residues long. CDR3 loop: CASSPATDPDTQYF. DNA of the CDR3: TGTGCCAGCTCACCCGCGACAGACCCAGATACGCAGTATTTT.

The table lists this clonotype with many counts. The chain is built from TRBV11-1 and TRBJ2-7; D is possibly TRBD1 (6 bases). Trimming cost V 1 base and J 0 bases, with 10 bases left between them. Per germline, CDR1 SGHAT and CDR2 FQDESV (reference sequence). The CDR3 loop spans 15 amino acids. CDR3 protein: CASSLGTGPSYEQYF. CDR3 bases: TGTGCCAGCAGCTTAGGCACAGGGCCCTCCTACGAGCAGTACTTC.

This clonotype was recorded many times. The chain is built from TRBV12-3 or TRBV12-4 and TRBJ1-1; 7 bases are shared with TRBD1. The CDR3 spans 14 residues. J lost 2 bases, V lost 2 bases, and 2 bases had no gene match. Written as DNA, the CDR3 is TGTGCCAGCAGTTTATCAGGGGGTAACACTGAAGCTTTCTTT. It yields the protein CASSLSGGNTEAFF.

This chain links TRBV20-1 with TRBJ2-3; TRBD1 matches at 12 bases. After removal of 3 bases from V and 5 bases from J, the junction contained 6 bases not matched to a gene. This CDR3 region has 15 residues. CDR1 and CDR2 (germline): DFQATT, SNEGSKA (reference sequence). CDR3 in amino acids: CSARGTGGTGDTQYF. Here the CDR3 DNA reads TGCAGTGCTAGGGGGACAGGGGGCACGGGAGATACGCAGTATTTT.

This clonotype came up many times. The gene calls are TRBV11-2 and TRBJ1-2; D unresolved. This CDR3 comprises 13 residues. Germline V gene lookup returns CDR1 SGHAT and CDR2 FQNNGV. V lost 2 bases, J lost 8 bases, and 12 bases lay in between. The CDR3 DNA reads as TGTGCCAGCAGCTTATATCTCATAGGAGGCTACACCTTC. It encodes CASSLYLIGGYTF.

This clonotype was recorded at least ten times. The CDR3 region is CASSGYGGFEQYF. In DNA, the CDR3 is TGTGCCAGCAGTGGTTACGGTGGATTCGAGCAGTACTTC. The rearrangement joins TRBV2 to TRBJ2-7; D unresolved. Germline CDR1 is SNHLY and CDR2 is FYNNEI. V lost 4 bases, J lost 6 bases, and 13 bases lay in between. CDR3 size: 13 residues. The full variable domain, completed using reference TRBV2 and TRBJ2-7, is EPEVTQTPSHQVTQMGQEVILRCVPISNHLYFYWYRQILGQKVEFLVSFYNNEISEKSEIFDDQFSVERPDGSNFTLKIRSTKLEDSAMYFCASSGYGGFEQYFGPGTRLTVT.

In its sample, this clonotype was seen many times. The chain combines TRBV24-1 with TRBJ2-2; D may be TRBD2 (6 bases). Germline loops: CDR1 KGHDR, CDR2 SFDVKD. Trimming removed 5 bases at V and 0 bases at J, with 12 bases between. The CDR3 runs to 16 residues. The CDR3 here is CATSAAGSPNTGELFF. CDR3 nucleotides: TGTGCCACCAGTGCGGCCGGGAGTCCGAACACCGGGGAGCTGTTTTTT.

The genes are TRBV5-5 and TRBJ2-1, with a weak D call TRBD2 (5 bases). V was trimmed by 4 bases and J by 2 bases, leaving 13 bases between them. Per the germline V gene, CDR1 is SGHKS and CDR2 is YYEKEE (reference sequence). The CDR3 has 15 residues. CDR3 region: CASSLPGSPYNEQFF. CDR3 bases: TGTGCCAGCAGCCTCCCGGGAAGTCCCTACAATGAGCAGTTCTTC.

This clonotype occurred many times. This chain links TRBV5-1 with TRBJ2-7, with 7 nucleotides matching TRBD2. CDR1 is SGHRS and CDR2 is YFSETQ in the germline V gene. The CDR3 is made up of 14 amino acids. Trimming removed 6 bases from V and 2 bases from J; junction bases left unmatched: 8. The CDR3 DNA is TGCGCCAGCACCCATACTGGGGGGGCCTACGAGCAGTACTTC. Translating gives CASTHTGGAYEQYF.

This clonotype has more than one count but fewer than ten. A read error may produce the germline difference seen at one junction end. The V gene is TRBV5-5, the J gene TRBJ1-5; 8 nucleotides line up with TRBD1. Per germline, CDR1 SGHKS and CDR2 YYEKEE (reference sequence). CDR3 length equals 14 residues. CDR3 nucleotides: TGTGCCAGCAGCTTGGGCGACAGGGGTCAGCCTCAGCATTTT. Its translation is CASSLGDRGQPQHF.

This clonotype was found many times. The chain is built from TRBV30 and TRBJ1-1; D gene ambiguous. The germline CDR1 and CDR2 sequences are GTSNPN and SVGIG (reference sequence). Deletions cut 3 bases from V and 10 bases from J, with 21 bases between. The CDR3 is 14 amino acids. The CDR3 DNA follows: TGTGCCTGGAGCCCCCTTATCGCCGGAGTTGGAGCTTTCTTT. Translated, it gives CAWSPLIAGVGAFF. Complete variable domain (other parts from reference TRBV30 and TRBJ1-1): SQTIHQWPATLVQPVGSPLSLECTVEGTSNPNLYWYRQAAGRGLQLLFYSVGIGQISSEVPQNLSASRPQDRQFILSSKKLLLSDSGFYLCAWSPLIAGVGAFFGQGTRLTVV.

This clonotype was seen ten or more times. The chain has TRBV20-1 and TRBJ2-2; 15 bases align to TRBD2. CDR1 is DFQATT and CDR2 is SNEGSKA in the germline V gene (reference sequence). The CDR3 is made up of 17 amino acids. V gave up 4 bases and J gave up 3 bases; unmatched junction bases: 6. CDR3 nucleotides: TGCAGTGCTACCCCCGGGACTAGCGGGAGGTACACCGGGGAGCTGTTTTTT. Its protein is CSATPGTSGRYTGELFF.

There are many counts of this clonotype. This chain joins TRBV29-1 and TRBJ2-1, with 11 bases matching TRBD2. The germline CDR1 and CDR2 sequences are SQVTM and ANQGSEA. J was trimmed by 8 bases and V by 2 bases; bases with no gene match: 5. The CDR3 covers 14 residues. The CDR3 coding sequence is TGCAGCGTTGAAAATAGCGGGAGGGCCGATGAGCAGTTCTTC. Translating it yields CSVENSGRADEQFF.

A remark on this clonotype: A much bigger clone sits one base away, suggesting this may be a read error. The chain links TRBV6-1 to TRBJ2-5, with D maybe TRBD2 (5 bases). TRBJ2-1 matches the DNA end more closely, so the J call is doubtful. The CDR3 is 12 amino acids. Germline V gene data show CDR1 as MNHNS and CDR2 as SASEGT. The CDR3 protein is CASSGYQETQFF. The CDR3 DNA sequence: TGTGCCAGTTCGGGGTACCAAGAGACCCAGTTCTTC.

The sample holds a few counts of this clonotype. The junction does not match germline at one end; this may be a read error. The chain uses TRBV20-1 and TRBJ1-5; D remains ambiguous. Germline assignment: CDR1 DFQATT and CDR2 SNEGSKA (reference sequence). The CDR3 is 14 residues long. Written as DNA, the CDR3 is TGCCGTGCTAGAGATCCTAGGAGCAATCAGCCCCAGCATTTT. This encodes CRARDPRSNQPQHF.